The 10 T cell receptor beta chains below come from one sample, sequenced in a study of T-cell memory formation after mild COVID-19. From the 5' RACE reads, TCRdb called clonotypes with MiXCR, one entry per CDR3 protein. The sample lists under 250,000 distinct CDR3 sequences, over 8.5% occurring once. The sample was PBMCs or a T cell subset sorted from them (not recorded which). The receptors stem from a man aged 18 to 29 who had mild COVID-19 (a few samples of this study predate the infection). Cell type and time point are not known.

The J gene is TRBJ1-5, the V gene TRBV20-1; D perhaps matches TRBD1 (6 bases). CDR1 is DFQATT, CDR2 SNEGSKA, per germline (reference sequence). The V gene lost 3 bases and the J gene lost 5 bases, with 14 bases spanning the gap. This CDR3 is built from 14 residues. CDR3: CSASWGGRDQPQHF. The CDR3 DNA follows: TGCAGTGCTAGTTGGGGGGGCCGAGATCAGCCCCAGCATTTT.

The chain's CDR3 is CASSLDGASEQYF. In nucleotides, the CDR3 is TGTGCCAGCAGCCTCGACGGGGCCAGCGAGCAGTACTTC. The chain couples TRBV7-2 to TRBJ2-7; either TRBD1 or TRBD2 may fit D (5 bases each). The CDR3 runs 13 residues. Germline CDR1 and CDR2: SGHTA and FQGNSA. Trimming took off 5 bases at V and 6 bases at J, with 14 bases between the two ends.

The chain uses TRBV3-1 and TRBJ2-1, with D unresolved. CDR3 length: 13 amino acids. Trimming took 4 bases from V and 15 from J, leaving 19 bases between them. Germline CDR1 and CDR2: LGHDT and YNNKEL (reference sequence). The CDR3 region has the DNA TGTGCCAGCAGCCCGGGCCAACGGATAGGGCCGTTCTTC. It translates to CASSPGQRIGPFF.

V is TRBV4-2 and J is TRBJ1-2; 8 nucleotides match TRBD1. The germline V gene has CDR1 LGHNA and CDR2 YNFKEQ. The CDR3 is 16 residues long. J was trimmed by 2 bases and V by 7 bases; bases with no gene match: 12. CDR3 sequence (DNA): TGTGCCAGCATCCATAATGCCCGACAGGGGAACTATGGCTACACCTTC. Translating gives CASIHNARQGNYGYTF.

This clonotype was seen a few times. The gene calls are TRBV11-1 and TRBJ2-4; perhaps TRBD2 as D (6 bases). Trimming cost V 3 bases and J 2 bases, with 8 bases left between them. CDR3 length: 14 residues. From germline, CDR1 is SGHAT and CDR2 FQDESV (reference sequence). CDR3 region: CASSFGGSKNIQYF. CDR3 coding DNA: TGTGCCAGCAGCTTCGGGGGATCCAAAAACATTCAGTACTTC.

This clonotype has just a few counts. The V gene is TRBV29-1, the J gene TRBJ2-2; D not resolved. This CDR3 is 12 amino acids long. V lost 4 bases and J 7 bases, leaving 10 bases between the germline ends. Germline CDR1 is SQVTM and CDR2 is ANQGSEA. CDR3 in DNA: TGCAGCGTTGTAAGAGTTAACGGGGAGCTGTTTTTT. Translation gives CSVVRVNGELFF.

This clonotype was counted a few times. The CDR3 is CASSTQGGSNTEAFF. CDR3 nucleotides: TGCGCCAGCTCTACGCAGGGGGGGTCGAACACTGAAGCTTTCTTT. V is TRBV5-1 and J is TRBJ1-1; 7 bases agree with TRBD1. The CDR3 runs to 15 residues. In germline, CDR1 is SGHRS, CDR2 YFSETQ. With 7 bases clipped from V and 1 base from J, the junction kept 10 bases outside the gene matches.

This chain uses TRBV25-1 with TRBJ2-2; tentatively, D is TRBD2 (5 bases). Germline CDR1 MGHDK, CDR2 SYGVNS. This CDR3 has 15 amino acids. V lost 3 bases, J lost 7 bases, and 15 bases lay in between. CDR3: CASSDGNGVGGELFF. Here the CDR3 DNA reads TGTGCCAGCAGTGACGGGAACGGGGTTGGCGGGGAGCTGTTTTTT.

This clonotype has only a few counts. This chain uses TRBV7-9 with TRBJ2-1; D ambiguous. Germline V gives CDR1 SEHNR, CDR2 FQNEAQ (reference sequence). V lost 5 bases to trimming and J lost 6 bases, with 11 bases between them. This CDR3 comprises 13 residues. The CDR3 sequence is CASSHSTPNEQFF. CDR3 in DNA: TGTGCCAGCAGCCATTCCACCCCCAATGAGCAGTTCTTC.

This clonotype has just a few counts. The J gene is TRBJ2-3, the V gene TRBV7-2; 10 nucleotides line up with TRBD2. Trimming removed 8 bases from V and 4 bases from J; junction bases left unmatched: 3. This CDR3 is 13 amino acids long. Germline V gene lookup returns CDR1 SGHTA and CDR2 FQGNSA. The CDR3 region is CASASGGSDTQYF. CDR3 DNA sequence: TGTGCCAGCGCTAGCGGGGGATCAGATACGCAGTATTTT.